The 21 T cell receptor beta chains given below trace back to one sample, sequenced in a study of early T cells in non-severe SARS-CoV-2 infection. From the 5' RACE reads, TCRdb called clonotypes with MiXCR, one entry per CDR3 protein. The table shows about 38,000 distinct CDR3 sequences, with 4.5% to 5.5% occurring only once. Sample: whole blood. The source is an adult who was a healthcare worker with PCR-confirmed SARS-CoV-2 infection or an uninfected control (not recorded which).

This clonotype was observed at least ten times. The gene calls are TRBV20-1 and TRBJ1-6, with a weak D call TRBD1 (5 bases). In germline, CDR1 is DFQATT, CDR2 SNEGSKA (reference sequence). This CDR3 has 14 amino acids. V was pared by 3 bases and J by 8 bases, with 14 bases between. CDR3 sequence (DNA): TGCAGTGCTAGCTTTGGGGGGACGGATTCACCCCTCCACTTT. Encoded protein: CSASFGGTDSPLHF.

Many counts were recorded for this clonotype. The chain employs TRBV12-3 or TRBV12-4 and TRBJ2-3; 8 nucleotides match TRBD1. The CDR3 length is 16 residues. J was trimmed by 7 bases and V by 5 bases; bases with no gene match: 14. The CDR3 reads CASSISGGSSTNTQYF. The CDR3 nucleotides are TGTGCCAGCAGTATATCAGGGGGCAGTAGTACGAATACGCAGTATTTT.

This clonotype turned up a few times. J is TRBJ2-5 and V is TRBV2; D is possibly TRBD1 (5 bases). Germline V gene sequence: CDR1 SNHLY, CDR2 FYNNEI. The CDR3 sequence is 12 residues long. Deletions cut 7 bases from V and 0 bases from J, with 6 bases between. The CDR3: CASKGDQETQYF. CDR3 sequence (DNA): TGTGCCAGCAAAGGGGACCAAGAGACCCAGTACTTC.

Ten or more counts support this clonotype. The chain employs TRBV9 and TRBJ1-4, with TRBD1 matching 9 bases. V trimming: 2 bases; J trimming: 5 bases; junction bases outside the gene matches: 1. Germline-derived CDR1 and CDR2 are SGDLS and YYNGEE. This CDR3 has 14 amino acids. In nucleotides, the CDR3 is TGTGCCAGCAGCGTCGGACAGGGGAATGAAAAACTGTTTTTT. It encodes CASSVGQGNEKLFF.

This clonotype was recorded at least ten times. This rearrangement joins TRBV6-5 to TRBJ2-3; D gene ambiguous. Per germline, CDR1 MNHEY and CDR2 SVGAGI. V was clipped by 5 bases and J by 1 base, with 16 bases between them. The CDR3 is 16 amino acids. The CDR3 sequence is CASSQRSHSGTDTQYF. CDR3 bases: TGTGCCAGCAGTCAACGCTCCCATTCTGGCACAGATACGCAGTATTTT.

This clonotype appeared many times. This chain joins TRBV10-3 and TRBJ1-5, with a possible D match to TRBD1 (6 bases). Germline loops: CDR1 ENHRY, CDR2 SYGVKD. V was clipped by 2 bases and J by 4 bases, with 15 bases between them. There are 16 residues in the CDR3. The CDR3 loop is CAISEAIRGSNQPQHF. The CDR3 bases are TGTGCCATCAGTGAGGCCATTAGGGGGTCGAATCAGCCCCAGCATTTT.

The table lists this clonotype with many counts. This sequence joins TRBV4-1 and TRBJ2-1; 8 nucleotides agree with TRBD2. From germline, CDR1 is MGHRA and CDR2 YSYEKL. V shed 1 base and J 4 bases; nucleotides not matched to a gene: 9. CDR3 length equals 17 residues. CDR3 protein: CASSQGRGGQGYNEQFF. The CDR3 DNA is TGCGCCAGCAGCCAAGGACGCGGGGGGCAAGGGTACAATGAGCAGTTCTTC.

In this sample, this clonotype turned up many times. V is TRBV12-3 or TRBV12-4 and J is TRBJ1-5, with TRBD1 identical over 7 bases. The V segment lost 6 bases and the J segment 9 bases; nucleotides outside the gene matches: 11. There are 14 residues in the CDR3. In DNA, the CDR3 is TGTGCCAGCAGATCGGGACAGCCCGGGGGGCCCCAGCATTTT. Amino acids: CASRSGQPGGPQHF.

Ten or more counts support this clonotype. V usage is TRBV4-1 and J usage is TRBJ1-1; no reliable D call. The germline gives CDR1 MGHRA, CDR2 YSYEKL. Trimming removed 7 bases at V and 7 bases at J, with 16 bases between. The CDR3 loop spans 13 amino acids. Here the CDR3 reads CASKDPLDDEAFF. The CDR3 region has the DNA TGCGCCAGCAAGGACCCCCTTGATGATGAAGCTTTCTTT.

Ten or more counts support this clonotype. J is TRBJ2-3 and V is TRBV13; 11 nucleotides line up with TRBD2. The ends lost 4 bases at V and 4 bases at J; junction bases unmatched: 7. This CDR3 is built from 16 residues. Germline V gene lookup returns CDR1 PRHDT and CDR2 FYEKMQ (reference sequence). The CDR3 is CASSYDSGGAADTQYF. CDR3 in DNA: TGTGCCAGCAGCTATGATAGCGGGGGGGCCGCAGATACGCAGTATTTT.

The J gene is TRBJ1-6, the V gene TRBV3-1; D unresolved. From germline, CDR1 is LGHDT and CDR2 YNNKEL (reference sequence). The CDR3 runs to 13 residues. The germline V and J ends were trimmed by 4 bases and 7 bases, with 8 bases remaining between them. CDR3 DNA sequence: TGTGCCAGCAGCCCCGACGGGAATTCACCCCTCCACTTT. Translating gives CASSPDGNSPLHF.

The rearrangement joins TRBV30 to TRBJ1-2; 8 positions match TRBD1. Germline lookup yields CDR1 GTSNPN and CDR2 SVGIG (reference sequence). V gave up 5 bases and J gave up 3 bases; unmatched junction bases: 5. The CDR3 contains 13 residues. This chain's CDR3 is CAWGQGAYYGYTF. The CDR3 DNA sequence: TGTGCCTGGGGCCAGGGGGCATACTATGGCTACACCTTC.

The table lists this clonotype with many counts. V and J are TRBV5-1 and TRBJ1-1, with TRBD1 matching over 7 bases. The CDR3 loop spans 13 amino acids. The germline gives CDR1 SGHRS, CDR2 YFSETQ. With V trimmed by 6 bases and J by 0 bases, 2 bases remained unmatched. CDR3 nucleotide sequence: TGCGCCAGCACGGGACAGTTGAACACTGAAGCTTTCTTT. It codes for CASTGQLNTEAFF.

This clonotype was counted many times. The chain recombines TRBV20-1 with TRBJ2-3, with TRBD2 matching over 9 bases. The V segment lost 2 bases and the J segment 4 bases; nucleotides outside the gene matches: 7. This CDR3 region has 15 residues. Germline CDR1 reads DFQATT; CDR2 reads SNEGSKA (reference sequence). The CDR3 loop is CSARKGSSGADTQYF. CDR3 bases: TGCAGTGCTAGAAAGGGGTCTAGCGGGGCAGATACGCAGTATTTT.

This clonotype was counted at least ten times. The rearrangement joins TRBV20-1 to TRBJ2-2, with 10 bases lining up with TRBD2. Germline CDR1 DFQATT, CDR2 SNEGSKA (reference sequence). V trimming: 1 base; J trimming: 8 bases; junction bases outside the gene matches: 4. The CDR3 consists of 14 residues. The CDR3 here is CSARAPSGGGELFF. CDR3 coding DNA: TGCAGTGCTAGAGCCCCTAGCGGGGGAGGGGAGCTGTTTTTT.

This clonotype was picked up a small number of times. The chain recombines TRBV7-9 with TRBJ2-4, with 7 nucleotides matching TRBD1. Germline trimming cut 5 bases from V and 1 base from J; bases unmatched to any gene: 5. This CDR3 region has 15 residues. CDR1 SEHNR and CDR2 FQNEAQ come from the germline V gene (reference sequence). The CDR3 sequence: CASSPDRVAKNIQYF. The CDR3 coding sequence is TGTGCCAGCAGCCCAGACAGGGTTGCCAAAAACATTCAGTACTTC. Drawing the rest from reference TRBV7-9 and TRBJ2-4, the complete variable domain is DTGVSQNPRHKITKRGQNVTFRCDPISEHNRLYWYRQTLGQGPEFLTYFQNEAQLEKSRLLSDRFSAERPKGSFSTLEIQRTEQGDSAMYLCASSPDRVAKNIQYFGAGTRLSVL.

This clonotype was seen many times. The genes are TRBV10-1 and TRBJ2-3; 9 bases match TRBD2. The CDR3 extends over 15 amino acids. In germline, CDR1 is WNHNN, CDR2 SYGVQD (reference sequence). The junction had 6 bases not matched to a gene; V was cut back by 5 bases and J by 3 bases. Here the CDR3 DNA reads TGCGCCAGCAGTCTTGGACTAGCGAGAACAGATACGCAGTATTTT. This gives the protein CASSLGLARTDTQYF.

This clonotype was seen at least ten times. This chain links TRBV11-3 with TRBJ2-7; 8 nucleotides match TRBD1. The V and J ends lost 5 bases and 2 bases, in that order; junction bases with no gene match: 5. Germline assignment: CDR1 SGHNT and CDR2 YENEEA. This CDR3 spans 14 amino acids. CDR3 loop: CASSVRQGPYEQYF. CDR3 DNA: TGTGCCAGCAGCGTAAGACAGGGGCCCTACGAGCAGTACTTC.

In this sample, this clonotype turned up many times. V usage is TRBV19 and J usage is TRBJ1-2; D uncertain. Germline CDR1 reads LNHDA; CDR2 reads SQIVND (reference sequence). The CDR3 is 11 amino acids. V lost 8 bases to trimming and J lost 6 bases, with 10 bases between them. The CDR3 is CASSGNDGYTF. The CDR3 nucleotides are TGTGCCAGTTCGGGGAACGATGGCTACACCTTC. The whole variable domain, remainder taken from reference TRBV19 and TRBJ1-2, is DGGITQSPKYLFRKEGQNVTLSCEQNLNHDAMYWYRQDPGQGLRLIYYSQIVNDFQKGDIAEGYSVSREKKESFPLTVTSAQKNPTAFYLCASSGNDGYTFGSGTRLTVV.

This clonotype was detected many times. For the CDR3, the DNA is TGTGCCATCACGCCGCGGGGGAACACCGGGGAGCTGTTTTTT. Protein product: CAITPRGNTGELFF. The chain recombines TRBV10-3 with TRBJ2-2; TRBD2 is a possible D gene (6 bases). The V gene's germline CDR1 is ENHRY and CDR2 SYGVKD. Trimming pared 7 bases from V and 1 base from J, leaving 10 bases between. The CDR3 contains 14 residues.

This clonotype was counted many times. This chain uses TRBV2 with TRBJ2-3, with no clear D. The CDR3 extends over 13 amino acids. CDR1 and CDR2 (germline): SNHLY, FYNNEI. The ends were cut back, 4 bases at V and 1 base at J, with 6 bases in the middle. CDR3 protein: CASSVQGTDTQYF. In nucleotides, the CDR3 is TGTGCCAGCAGTGTTCAGGGCACAGATACGCAGTATTTT.